What follows are 3 T cell receptor beta chains derived from one specimen sequenced in a study of CD8+ T cells in alopecia areata. Extraction of RNA preceded its reverse transcription into cDNA, which served as the sequencing template. The data were produced by immunoSEQ multiplex PCR, yet TCRdb's version contains in-frame clones alone and is incomplete. The repertoire holds about 180,000 clones, with around 64% as singletons. This sample comprised CD8+ T cells sorted from blood, obtained at week 0. The receptor source for this set is a human donor with alopecia areata.

The chain couples TRBV13 to TRBJ1-1, with TRBD1 identical over 8 bases. V was pared by 3 bases and J by 4 bases, with 10 bases of the junction left unmatched. The CDR3 sequence is 16 residues long. CDR1 and CDR2 (germline): PRHDT, FYEKMQ (reference sequence). Here the CDR3 reads CASSFFPRGRITEAFF. The CDR3 nucleotides are TGTGCCAGCAGCTTCTTCCCCAGGGGGCGGATCACTGAAGCTTTCTTT.

The chain uses TRBV4-1 and TRBJ2-6, with TRBD1 as a possible D gene (5 bases). The CDR3 covers 15 residues. Per the germline V gene, CDR1 is MGHRA and CDR2 is YSYEKL. V lost 5 bases to trimming and J lost 0 bases, with 8 bases between them. The CDR3 DNA is TGCGCCAGCAGCGGCAGGGTCTCTGGGGCCAACGTCCTGACTTTC. This encodes CASSGRVSGANVLTF.

The V gene is TRBV5-1, the J gene TRBJ2-2; no definite D call. The CDR3 is 14 residues long. Trimming took 0 bases from V and 4 from J, leaving 7 bases between them. Germline V CDR1 and CDR2: SGHRS, YFSETQ. The CDR3 is CASSLGISTGELFF. In DNA form, the CDR3 reads TGCGCCAGCAGCTTGGGGATCTCCACCGGGGAGCTGTTTTTT.